What follows describes a single T cell receptor beta chain. Antigen: not known. The length of the CDR3 is 16 residues. With 5 bases clipped from V and 5 bases from J, the junction kept 11 bases outside the gene matches. Per germline, CDR1 KGHDR and CDR2 SFDVKD. Libraries were prepared by immunoSEQ multiplex PCR; TCRdb keeps only in-frame clonotypes and omits some of them. The sample consists of 430,000 or so clones, roughly 89% of them appearing once. These data come from a study of Ad26.COV2.S vaccination and SARS-CoV-2 variants. As for the study in general: Enrollment placed the donor in the COV1001 Ad26.COV2.S trial arm. Findings of the study overall: The placebo group had lower spike-specific TCR breadth than the vaccine recipients did. Using TCR breadth and depth analyses may have led to underestimated total T cell responses.

Documented treatment: some 19 received Ad26.COV2.S at low or high dose, single or two shots; about 5 received placebo; per-sample allocation not given. The samples date from day 63 after the first vaccine or placebo injection. The sample was peripheral blood, taken in a trial of Ad26.COV2.S vaccine versus placebo. The J gene is TRBJ1-1, the V gene TRBV24-1, with 9 positions matching TRBD1. The receptor comes from a person between 18 and 65 years old who received the Ad26.COV2.S COVID-19 vaccine or a placebo. The CDR3 region is CATSGSTDRGGTEAFF. The CDR3 DNA sequence: TGTGCCACCAGTGGTTCGACGGACAGGGGTGGGACTGAAGCTTTCTTT.